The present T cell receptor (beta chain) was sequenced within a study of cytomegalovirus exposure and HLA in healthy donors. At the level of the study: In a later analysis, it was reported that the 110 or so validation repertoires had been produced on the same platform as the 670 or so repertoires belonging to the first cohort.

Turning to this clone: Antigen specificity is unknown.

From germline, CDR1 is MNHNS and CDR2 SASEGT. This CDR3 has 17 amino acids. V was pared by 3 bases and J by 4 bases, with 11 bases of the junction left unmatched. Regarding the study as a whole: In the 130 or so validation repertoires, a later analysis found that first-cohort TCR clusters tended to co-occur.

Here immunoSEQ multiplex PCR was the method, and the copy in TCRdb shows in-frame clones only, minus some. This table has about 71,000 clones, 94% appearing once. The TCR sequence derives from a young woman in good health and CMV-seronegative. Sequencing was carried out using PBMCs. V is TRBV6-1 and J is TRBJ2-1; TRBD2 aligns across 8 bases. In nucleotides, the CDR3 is TGTGCCAGCAGTGACAGGGGTAGCGGGAACCCTTACAATGAGCAGTTCTTC. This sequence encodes CASSDRGSGNPYNEQFF.